These 10 T cell receptor beta chains share one sample of origin, sequenced in a study of blood T cell repertoires in COVID-19 (dated by TCRdb to about 2020). Receptor libraries were prepared by the immunoSEQ multiplex PCR assay. Held by TCRdb, this immuneACCESS table contains in-frame sequences only and omits some clones. Under half of the omission traces to an unresolved V gene where checked; the cause of the rest is unknown. Here the sample has about 130,000 clones; around 85% occur a single time. Roughly 15% of the sample is taken by the ten largest. Input material: peripheral blood. The source of these receptors is a woman in her fifties or sixties with acute or convalescent COVID-19.

The V call is TRBV7-9, the J call TRBJ1-4; 8 nucleotides agree with TRBD1. This CDR3 is 15 amino acids long. Trimming removed 5 bases from V and 13 bases from J; junction bases left unmatched: 15. CDR1 and CDR2 (germline): SEHNR, FQNEAQ (reference sequence). The CDR3: CASSLDRGGRVGLFF. CDR3 bases: TGTGCCAGCAGCCTTGACAGGGGCGGCCGAGTAGGACTGTTTTTT.

The chain joins TRBV5-1 to TRBJ1-1; D is perhaps TRBD1 (5 bases). CDR1 and CDR2 (germline): SGHRS, YFSETQ. The CDR3 is made up of 17 amino acids. V lost 2 bases to trimming and J lost 1 base, with 18 bases between them. CDR3 coding DNA: TGCGCCAGCAGCTTACGAGGGACTCCAAACCCGAACACTGAAGCTTTCTTT. Protein sequence: CASSLRGTPNPNTEAFF.

CDR3 sequence: CASRTVDSNQPQHF. CDR3 DNA sequence: TGTGCCAGCAGAACTGTAGATAGCAATCAGCCCCAGCATTTT. The chain is built from TRBV28 and TRBJ1-5; D gene uncertain. The CDR3 has 14 residues. V lost 6 bases and J lost 0, with 9 bases in between. Per the germline V gene, CDR1 is MDHEN and CDR2 is SYDVKM. Filled out from reference TRBV28 and TRBJ1-5, the complete variable domain reads DVKVTQSSRYLVKRTGEKVFLECVQDMDHENMFWYRQDPGLGLRLIYFSYDVKMKEKGDIPEGYSVSREKKERFSLILESASTNQTSMYLCASRTVDSNQPQHFGDGTRLSIL.

The chain uses TRBV19 and TRBJ1-2; unclear D gene. Looked up from germline, CDR1 is LNHDA and CDR2 is SQIVND (reference sequence). The V end was cut by 0 bases, the J end by 7 bases, with 9 bases between. CDR3 length: 13 amino acids. The CDR3: CASSIDGRSGYTF. CDR3 DNA sequence: TGTGCCAGTAGTATAGACGGTAGGAGTGGCTACACCTTC. Using reference TRBV19 and TRBJ1-2 for the parts outside the CDR3, the full variable domain is DGGITQSPKYLFRKEGQNVTLSCEQNLNHDAMYWYRQDPGQGLRLIYYSQIVNDFQKGDIAEGYSVSREKKESFPLTVTSAQKNPTAFYLCASSIDGRSGYTFGSGTRLTVV.

The chain links TRBV30 to TRBJ1-1, with 8 bases aligning to TRBD1. CDR3 size: 13 residues. V shed 8 bases and J 1 base; nucleotides not matched to a gene: 6. Germline CDR1 is GTSNPN and CDR2 is SVGIG (reference sequence). CDR3 region: CAGGDRGNTEAFF. CDR3 DNA: TGTGCCGGGGGAGACAGGGGGAACACTGAAGCTTTCTTT.

The chain combines TRBV4-1 with TRBJ1-4; TRBD1 aligns across 11 bases. The CDR3 sequence is 16 residues long. Germline V gives CDR1 MGHRA, CDR2 YSYEKL. Trimming at V came to 4 bases and at J to 4 bases, leaving 5 bases not matched to a gene. CDR3 region: CASSPGQGAGNEKLFF. In DNA, the CDR3 is TGCGCCAGCAGCCCAGGACAGGGGGCTGGTAATGAAAAACTGTTTTTT.

The V gene is TRBV29-1, the J gene TRBJ2-1, with TRBD1 matching 7 bases. V lost 0 bases, J lost 5 bases, and 7 bases stayed unmatched. Germline V gene data show CDR1 as SQVTM and CDR2 as ANQGSEA. The CDR3 consists of 15 residues. The CDR3 nucleotides read TGCAGCGTTGAAGAAGACAGGGCCTATAACAATGAGCAGTTCTTC. Protein sequence: CSVEEDRAYNNEQFF.

This chain links TRBV3-1 (or the pseudogene TRBV3-2) with TRBJ1-2; perhaps TRBD1 as D (6 bases). CDR1 LGHDT and CDR2 YNNKEL come from the germline V gene (reference sequence). The CDR3 length is 15 residues. V gave up 3 bases and J gave up 2 bases, with 13 bases separating them. Written as DNA, the CDR3 is TGTGCCAGCAGCCACTTTACAGGGACCAACTATGGCTACACCTTC. Its translation: CASSHFTGTNYGYTF.

The J gene is TRBJ1-6, the V gene TRBV28, with a weak D call TRBD1 (6 bases). The germline CDR1 and CDR2 sequences are MDHEN and SYDVKM. This CDR3 contains 12 residues. The V end lost 6 bases, the J end lost 11 bases, and 11 bases lay between the germline ends. CDR3 nucleotides: TGTGCCAGCAGCAAACAGGGTCCACCCCTCCACTTT. Its protein product is CASSKQGPPLHF.

The chain carries TRBV14 and TRBJ2-1, with 9 bases identical to TRBD2. This CDR3 contains 16 residues. Germline values: CDR1 SGHDN, CDR2 FVKESK. Unmatched junction bases numbered 7, after V lost 3 bases and J lost 4 bases. The CDR3: CASSHRAGGPYNEQFF. CDR3 DNA: TGTGCCAGCAGCCACCGAGCGGGGGGCCCGTACAATGAGCAGTTCTTC. The full variable domain, rest sourced from reference TRBV14 and TRBJ2-1, is EAGVTQFPSHSVIEKGQTVTLRCDPISGHDNLYWYRRVMGKEIKFLLHFVKESKQDESGMPNNRFLAERTGGTYSTLKVQPAELEDSGVYFCASSHRAGGPYNEQFFGPGTRLTVL.